This T cell receptor (beta chain) was obtained from a study of T-cell reconstitution after alpha-beta-depleted transplantation in children. Preparing the TCRbeta library involved the use of unique molecular identifiers. TCRdb re-called the PCR reads with MiXCR, one entry per CDR3 protein. This table holds some 200,000 distinct CDR3 sequences, approximately 6.8% found once. This clonotype was seen a few times. Its antigen is currently unknown. The CDR3 extends over 14 amino acids. The germline CDR1 and CDR2 sequences are DFQATT and SNEGSKA (reference sequence). The V end was cut by 0 bases, the J end by 4 bases, with 13 bases between. Study outcomes and limitations: Reported findings indicate that, about two months after transplant, alpha-beta T cells came from several hundred expanded clones, which were derived from non-depleted graft cells. In some patients, recipient T cells and intrathymic progenitors surviving conditioning explained high day-60 diversity. T-cell counts and diversity were attributed mostly to newly produced T cells one year after transplant.

The chain uses TRBV20-1 and TRBJ2-7; maybe TRBD1 (6 bases). The clonotype comes from a girl under two years old with combined immunodeficiency, due to receive a stem cell transplant. The material was PBMCs, obtained before TCRalphabeta/CD19-depleted stem cell transplant. CDR3 coding DNA: TGCAGTGCTAGAGATCCCAGGGGTGGATACGAGCAGTACTTC. Protein sequence: CSARDPRGGYEQYF.